The 8 T cell receptor beta chains below all came from one sample that was sequenced in a study of T cell responses to AZD1222 COVID-19 vaccine. Clones were read by immunoSEQ multiplex PCR, and TCRdb kept only the in-frame ones, dropping some. The repertoire consists of about 120,000 clones, with approximately 90% occurring once and the leading ten covering 8.4%. The sample consisted of peripheral blood, taken on day 0 of AZD1222 vaccination. These receptor sequences come from an adult in good health.

The chain carries TRBV15 and TRBJ1-1, with 8 bases that match TRBD1. This CDR3 has 14 residues. Germline assignment: CDR1 LNHNV and CDR2 YYDKDF (reference sequence). V shed 6 bases and J 5 bases; nucleotides not matched to a gene: 8. CDR3: CATSFTTGGTEAFF. The CDR3 DNA sequence: TGTGCCACCAGTTTTACAACAGGGGGGACTGAAGCTTTCTTT.

The J gene is TRBJ2-7, the V gene TRBV19; the match to TRBD1 covers 7 bases. Germline lookup yields CDR1 LNHDA and CDR2 SQIVND (reference sequence). The CDR3 sequence is 14 residues long. Unmatched junction bases numbered 5, after V lost 5 bases and J lost 1 base. CDR3 protein: CASSVRDSSYEQYF. As DNA, the CDR3 is TGTGCCAGTAGTGTACGGGACAGTTCCTACGAGCAGTACTTC.

Only one count was recorded for this clone. This rearrangement joins TRBV7-9 to TRBJ1-1, with 10 bases identical to TRBD1. Germline V gene sequence: CDR1 SEHNR, CDR2 FQNEAQ (reference sequence). J was trimmed by 7 bases and V by 1 base; bases with no gene match: 3. This CDR3 spans 14 amino acids. CDR3 DNA sequence: TGTGCCAGCAGCTTAGGACAGGGGGCTGGTGAAGCTTTCTTT. This translates into CASSLGQGAGEAFF.

The table lists this clone with a count of one. At one end, the junction sequence differs from germline, possibly due to a read error. This chain joins TRBV18 and TRBJ2-3, with TRBD2 matching over 8 bases. Germline lookup yields CDR1 KGHSH and CDR2 LQKENI. The length of the CDR3 is 14 residues. CDR3 sequence: CHTLAGPSTDTQYF. CDR3 bases: TGCCACACGTTAGCGGGGCCAAGCACAGATACGCAGTATTTT.

V usage is TRBV19 and J usage is TRBJ1-2; 8 bases map to TRBD1. Germline CDR1 and CDR2: LNHDA and SQIVND (reference sequence). Trimming took 5 bases from V and 4 from J; bases not matched to a gene: 3. The CDR3 has 13 amino acids. The CDR3 nucleotides read TGTGCCAGTAGTCCCGGGACAGGCTATGGCTACACCTTC. This codes for CASSPGTGYGYTF.

CDR3 bases: TGCGCCAGCAGCTTGGCTCTACTAGCGGGGTCTTCCTACGAGCAGTACTTC. Translating it yields CASSLALLAGSSYEQYF. This chain links TRBV5-1 with TRBJ2-7, with 10 nucleotides matching TRBD2. The length of the CDR3 is 17 residues. J gave up 1 base and V 0 bases, and 7 bases lay outside the gene matches. Germline V lookup: CDR1 SGHRS, CDR2 YFSETQ.

The V and J genes are TRBV24-1 and TRBJ1-5; D is ambiguous. The CDR3 contains 13 residues. The germline V and J ends were trimmed by 8 bases and 4 bases, with 11 bases remaining between them. The germline V gene encodes CDR1 KGHDR and CDR2 SFDVKD. The CDR3, as DNA: TGTGCCACCAACGGGGATGGAAATCAGCCCCAGCATTTT. This encodes CATNGDGNQPQHF.

This chain joins TRBV5-1 and TRBJ2-7; TRBD1 agrees at 7 bases. The V gene's germline CDR1 is SGHRS and CDR2 YFSETQ. The CDR3 is 18 amino acids. The trim removed 4 bases at V and 2 bases at J, leaving 18 bases unmatched. CDR3: CASSRPRVTGTAAYEQYF. The CDR3 DNA reads as TGCGCCAGCAGCCGTCCGAGAGTAACCGGGACAGCGGCCTACGAGCAGTACTTC.